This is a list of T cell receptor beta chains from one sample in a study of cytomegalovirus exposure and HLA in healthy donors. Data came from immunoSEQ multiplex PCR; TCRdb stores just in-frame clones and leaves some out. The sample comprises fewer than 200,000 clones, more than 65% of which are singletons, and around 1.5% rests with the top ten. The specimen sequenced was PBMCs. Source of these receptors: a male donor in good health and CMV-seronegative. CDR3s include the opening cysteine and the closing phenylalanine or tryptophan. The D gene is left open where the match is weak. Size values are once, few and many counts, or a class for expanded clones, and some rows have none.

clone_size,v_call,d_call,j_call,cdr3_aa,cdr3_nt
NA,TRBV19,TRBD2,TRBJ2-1,CASSPGTTLIVYNEQFF,TGTGCCAGTAGTCCCGGGACTACCCTTATTGTCTACAATGAGCAGTTCTTC
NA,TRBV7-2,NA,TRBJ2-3,CASSIRPVPDTQYF,TGTGCCAGCAGCATCCGTCCGGTGCCAGATACGCAGTATTTT
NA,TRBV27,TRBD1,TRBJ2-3,CASSPRTGPTDTQYF,TGTGCCAGCAGCCCTCGGACAGGGCCCACAGATACGCAGTATTTT
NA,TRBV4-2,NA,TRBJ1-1,CASSQDRGENTEAFF,TGTGCCAGCAGCCAAGATCGGGGTGAGAACACTGAAGCTTTCTTT
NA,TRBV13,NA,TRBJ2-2,CASSLDWENTGELFF,TGTGCCAGCAGCTTGGACTGGGAGAACACCGGGGAGCTGTTTTTT
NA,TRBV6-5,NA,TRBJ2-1,CASSYPGYAPRNEQFF,TGTGCCAGCAGTTACCCAGGATACGCACCACGCAATGAGCAGTTCTTC
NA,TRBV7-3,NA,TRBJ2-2,CASSLNGAANTGELFF,TGTGCCAGCAGCTTAAATGGGGCAGCGAACACCGGGGAGCTGTTTTTT
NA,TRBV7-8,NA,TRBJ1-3,CASRLQDSGNTIYF,TGTGCCAGCAGGCTTCAGGACTCTGGAAACACCATATATTTT
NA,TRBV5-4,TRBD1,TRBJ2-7,CASSATQGLGEQYF,TGTGCCAGCAGCGCAACACAGGGGTTGGGCGAGCAGTACTTC
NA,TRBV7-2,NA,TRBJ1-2,CASSRTYYDNGYTF,TGTGCCAGCAGCCGAACCTATTATGATAATGGCTACACCTTC
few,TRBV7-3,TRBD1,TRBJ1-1,CASSLTSGTGQGAMNTEAFF,TGTGCCAGCAGCTTAACATCCGGGACTGGACAGGGTGCAATGAACACTGAAGCTTTCTTT
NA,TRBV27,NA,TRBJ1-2,CASGGVDYGYTF,TGTGCCAGCGGGGGGGTGGACTATGGCTACACCTTC
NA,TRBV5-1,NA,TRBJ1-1,CASRGRGNTEAFF,TGCGCCAGCAGGGGCCGGGGGAACACTGAAGCTTTCTTT